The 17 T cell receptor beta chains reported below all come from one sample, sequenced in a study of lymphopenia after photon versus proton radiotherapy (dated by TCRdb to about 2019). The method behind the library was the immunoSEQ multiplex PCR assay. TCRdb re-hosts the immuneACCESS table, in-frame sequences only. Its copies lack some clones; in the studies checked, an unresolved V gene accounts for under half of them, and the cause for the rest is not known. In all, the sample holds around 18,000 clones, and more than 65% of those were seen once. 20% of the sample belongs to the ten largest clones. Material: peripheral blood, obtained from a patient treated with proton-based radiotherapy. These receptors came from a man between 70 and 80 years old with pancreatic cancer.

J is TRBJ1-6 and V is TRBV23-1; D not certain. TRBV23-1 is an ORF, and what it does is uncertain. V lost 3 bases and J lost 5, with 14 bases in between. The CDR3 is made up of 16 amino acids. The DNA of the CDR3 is TGCGCCAGCAGTCACCACGAAGAGGGCCATAATTCACCCCTCCACTTT. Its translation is CASSHHEEGHNSPLHF.

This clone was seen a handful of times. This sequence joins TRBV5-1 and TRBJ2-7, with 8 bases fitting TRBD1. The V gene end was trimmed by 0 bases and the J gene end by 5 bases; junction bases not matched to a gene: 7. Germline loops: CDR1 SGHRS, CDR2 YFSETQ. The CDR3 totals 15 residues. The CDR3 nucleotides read TGCGCCAGCAGCTTGGGGGCAGGGGGCATCCACGAGCAGTACTTC. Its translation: CASSLGAGGIHEQYF.

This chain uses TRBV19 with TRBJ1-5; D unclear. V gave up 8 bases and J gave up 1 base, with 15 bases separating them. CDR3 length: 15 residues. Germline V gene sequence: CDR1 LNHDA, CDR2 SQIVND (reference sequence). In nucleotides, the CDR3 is TGTGCCAGTTCTCAACTCTTAGGGAGCAATCAGCCCCAGCATTTT. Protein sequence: CASSQLLGSNQPQHF.

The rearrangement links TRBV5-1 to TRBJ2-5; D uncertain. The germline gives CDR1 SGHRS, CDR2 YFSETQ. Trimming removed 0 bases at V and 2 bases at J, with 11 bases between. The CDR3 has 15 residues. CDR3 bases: TGCGCCAGCAGCTTGGAATTGCGGATACAAGAGACCCAGTACTTC. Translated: CASSLELRIQETQYF.

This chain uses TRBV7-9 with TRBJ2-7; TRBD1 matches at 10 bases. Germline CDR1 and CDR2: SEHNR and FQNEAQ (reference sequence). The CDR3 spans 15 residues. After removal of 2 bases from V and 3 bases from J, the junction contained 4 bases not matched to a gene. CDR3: CASSLPDRGHYEQYF. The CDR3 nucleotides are TGTGCCAGCAGCTTACCAGACAGGGGGCACTACGAGCAGTACTTC.

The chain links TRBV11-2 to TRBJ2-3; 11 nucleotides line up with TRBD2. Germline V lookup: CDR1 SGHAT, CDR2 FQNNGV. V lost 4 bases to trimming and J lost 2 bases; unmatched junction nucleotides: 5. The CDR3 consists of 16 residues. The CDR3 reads CASSSNSGGATDTQYF. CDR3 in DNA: TGTGCCAGCAGCTCCAATAGCGGGGGGGCCACAGATACGCAGTATTTT.

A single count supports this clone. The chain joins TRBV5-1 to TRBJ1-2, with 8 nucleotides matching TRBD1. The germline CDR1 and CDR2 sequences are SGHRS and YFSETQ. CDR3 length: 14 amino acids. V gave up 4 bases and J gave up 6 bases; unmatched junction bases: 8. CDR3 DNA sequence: TGCGCCAGCAGCCCTGGACAGGGCGGAAATGGCTACACCTTC. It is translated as CASSPGQGGNGYTF.

The CDR3 sequence: CASSPTGQNEQFF. In nucleotides, the CDR3 is TGTGCCAGCTCACCGACGGGGCAGAATGAGCAGTTCTTC. The V call is TRBV18, the J call TRBJ2-1, with D possibly being TRBD1 or TRBD2 (5 bases each). This CDR3 has 13 residues. The germline V and J ends were trimmed by 3 bases and 7 bases, with 10 bases remaining between them. Germline V gene sequence: CDR1 KGHSH, CDR2 LQKENI.

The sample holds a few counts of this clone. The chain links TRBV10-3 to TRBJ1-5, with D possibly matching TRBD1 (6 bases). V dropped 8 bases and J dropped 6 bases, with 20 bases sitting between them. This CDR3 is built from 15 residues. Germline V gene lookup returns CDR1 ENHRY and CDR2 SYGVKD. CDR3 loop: CAIRDSQPGAQPQHF. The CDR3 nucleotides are TGTGCCATCCGAGACAGCCAGCCAGGGGCTCAGCCCCAGCATTTT.

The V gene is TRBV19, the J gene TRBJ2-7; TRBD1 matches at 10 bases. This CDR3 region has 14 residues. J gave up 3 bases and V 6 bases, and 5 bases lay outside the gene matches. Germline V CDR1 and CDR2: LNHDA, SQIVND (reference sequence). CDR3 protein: CASRPGTGVYEQYF. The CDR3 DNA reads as TGTGCCAGTAGGCCCGGGACAGGGGTCTACGAGCAGTACTTC.

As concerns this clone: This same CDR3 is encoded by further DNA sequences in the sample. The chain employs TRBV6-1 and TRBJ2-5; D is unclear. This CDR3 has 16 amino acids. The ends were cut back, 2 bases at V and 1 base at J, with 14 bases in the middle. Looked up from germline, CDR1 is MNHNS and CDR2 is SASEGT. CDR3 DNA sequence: TGTGCCAGCAGTGAATCGGATCAGGCTATCCAAGAGACCCAGTACTTC. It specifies CASSESDQAIQETQYF.

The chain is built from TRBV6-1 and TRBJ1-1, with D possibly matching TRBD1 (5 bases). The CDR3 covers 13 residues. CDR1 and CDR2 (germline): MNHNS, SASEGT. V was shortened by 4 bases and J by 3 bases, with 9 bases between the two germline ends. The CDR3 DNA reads TGTGCCAGCAGTGCCACGGGGGACACTGAAGCTTTCTTT. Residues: CASSATGDTEAFF.

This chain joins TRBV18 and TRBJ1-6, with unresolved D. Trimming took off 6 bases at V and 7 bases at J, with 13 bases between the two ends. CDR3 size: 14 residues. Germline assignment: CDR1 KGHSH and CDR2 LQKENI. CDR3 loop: CASSPGGPNSPLHF. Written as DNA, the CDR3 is TGTGCCAGCTCGCCAGGAGGGCCCAATTCACCCCTCCACTTT.

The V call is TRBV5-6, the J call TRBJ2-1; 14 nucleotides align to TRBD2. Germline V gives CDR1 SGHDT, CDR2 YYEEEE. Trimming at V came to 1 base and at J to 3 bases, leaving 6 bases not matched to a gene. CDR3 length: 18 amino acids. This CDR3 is CASSLRLAGGPVYNEQFF. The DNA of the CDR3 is TGTGCCAGCAGCTTGAGACTAGCGGGAGGGCCGGTCTACAATGAGCAGTTCTTC.

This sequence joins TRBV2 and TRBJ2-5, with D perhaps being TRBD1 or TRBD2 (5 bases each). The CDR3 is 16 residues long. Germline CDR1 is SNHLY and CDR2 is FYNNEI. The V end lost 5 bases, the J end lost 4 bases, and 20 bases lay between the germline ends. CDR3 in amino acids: CASSPRDVRVGETQYF. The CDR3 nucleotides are TGTGCCAGCAGTCCAAGGGACGTCCGGGTGGGAGAGACCCAGTACTTC.

The CDR3, as DNA: TGTGCCAGCAGCTTAGTAGGGGCTACCTACGAGCAGTACTTC. This gives the protein CASSLVGATYEQYF. The J gene is TRBJ2-7, the V gene TRBV11-1, with a possible D match to TRBD1 (5 bases). The CDR3 runs to 14 residues. Germline V gene sequence: CDR1 SGHAT, CDR2 FQDESV (reference sequence). The germline V and J ends were trimmed by 1 base and 2 bases, with 9 bases remaining between them. Looking up the rest from reference TRBV11-1 and TRBJ2-7 gives the full variable domain: EAEVAQSPRYKITEKSQAVAFWCDPISGHATLYWYRQILGQGPELLVQFQDESVVDDSQLPKDRFSAERLKGVDSTLKIQPAELGDSAMYLCASSLVGATYEQYFGPGTRLTVT.

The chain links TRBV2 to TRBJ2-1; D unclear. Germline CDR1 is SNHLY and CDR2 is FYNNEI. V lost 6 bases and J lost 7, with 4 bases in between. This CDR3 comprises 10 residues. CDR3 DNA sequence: TGTGCCAGCAGAAAAAATGAGCAGTTCTTC. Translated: CASRKNEQFF.